The 9 T cell receptor beta chains given below trace back to one sample, sequenced in a study of cytomegalovirus exposure and HLA in healthy donors. With 60 Vbeta and 13 Jbeta primers, the PCR was carried out. Profiled with immunoSEQ multiplex PCR; TCRdb holds only in-frame clones, not every one. The sample lists 200,000 to 250,000 clones, over 75% occurring once. The source material was PBMCs. The receptors originated from a man between 18 and 35 years old in good health and CMV-seronegative.

The rearrangement links TRBV15 to TRBJ1-1, with 10 bases lining up with TRBD1. The V and J ends lost 4 bases and 1 base, in that order; junction bases with no gene match: 3. CDR1 LNHNV and CDR2 YYDKDF come from the germline V gene (reference sequence). This CDR3 contains 15 residues. The CDR3 protein is CATSTGQGWNTEAFF. DNA of the CDR3: TGTGCCACCAGCACGGGACAGGGGTGGAACACTGAAGCTTTCTTT.

The V gene is TRBV27, the J gene TRBJ2-3; 10 positions agree with TRBD2. The V segment lost 3 bases and the J segment 6 bases; nucleotides outside the gene matches: 9. The germline V gene encodes CDR1 MNHEY and CDR2 SMNVEV (reference sequence). This CDR3 has 16 amino acids. CDR3 bases: TGTGCCAGCAGTTTTCGAGCGGGAGGGCTAAGGGATACGCAGTATTTT. As protein: CASSFRAGGLRDTQYF.

The chain couples TRBV18 to TRBJ2-2; D may be TRBD2 (5 bases). Trimming took 0 bases from V and 7 from J, leaving 15 bases between them. The germline V gene has CDR1 KGHSH and CDR2 LQKENI. The CDR3 is 16 amino acids. The CDR3 is CASSPPGAGGIGELFF. The CDR3 DNA reads as TGTGCCAGCTCACCACCGGGTGCGGGCGGCATCGGGGAGCTGTTTTTT.

This sequence joins TRBV11-3 and TRBJ2-3; no reliable D call. This CDR3 contains 13 residues. V was shortened by 5 bases and J by 5 bases, with 11 bases between the two germline ends. Germline CDR1 reads SGHNT; CDR2 reads YENEEA. The CDR3 spells CASSQVFGDTQYF. Written as DNA, the CDR3 is TGTGCCAGCAGCCAGGTTTTTGGAGATACGCAGTATTTT. Drawing the rest from reference TRBV11-3 and TRBJ2-3, the complete variable domain is EAGVVQSPRYKIIEKKQPVAFWCNPISGHNTLYWYLQNLGQGPELLIRYENEEAVDDSQLPKDRFSAERLKGVDSTLKIQPAELGDSAVYLCASSQVFGDTQYFGPGTRLTVL.

The chain carries TRBV19 and TRBJ1-4; D is unclear. The V and J ends lost 10 bases and 0 bases respectively, with 18 bases between them. The CDR3 covers 16 residues. Germline CDR1 and CDR2: LNHDA and SQIVND (reference sequence). Written as DNA, the CDR3 is TGTGCCACGAGGGATTTAAGAGGACCAACTAATGAAAAACTGTTTTTT. Protein sequence: CATRDLRGPTNEKLFF.

The rearrangement uses TRBV7-9 and TRBJ2-4, with 7 bases matching TRBD2. J gave up 7 bases and V 7 bases, and 16 bases lay outside the gene matches. Germline loops: CDR1 SEHNR, CDR2 FQNEAQ (reference sequence). The CDR3 runs 16 residues. CDR3 loop: CASTVTGGALSNIQYF. For the CDR3, the DNA is TGTGCCAGCACCGTTACGGGGGGAGCTTTGTCTAACATTCAGTACTTC. Variable domain in full (rest from reference TRBV7-9 and TRBJ2-4): DTGVSQNPRHKITKRGQNVTFRCDPISEHNRLYWYRQTLGQGPEFLTYFQNEAQLEKSRLLSDRFSAERPKGSFSTLEIQRTEQGDSAMYLCASTVTGGALSNIQYFGAGTRLSVL.

The rearrangement joins TRBV2 to TRBJ2-4; the D gene is possibly TRBD1 (5 bases). The CDR3 has 15 residues. The V end lost 4 bases, the J end lost 1 base, and 11 bases lay between the germline ends. Germline V gene sequence: CDR1 SNHLY, CDR2 FYNNEI. The CDR3 spells CASSVAPGAKNIQYF. The DNA for the CDR3 is TGTGCCAGCAGTGTGGCCCCAGGGGCCAAAAACATTCAGTACTTC.

The chain couples TRBV13 to TRBJ1-3, with TRBD1 matching 8 bases. Germline loops: CDR1 PRHDT, CDR2 FYEKMQ (reference sequence). The CDR3 consists of 18 residues. Losses at the gene ends were 0 bases for V and 0 bases for J; bases not matched to a gene: 7. Here the CDR3 reads CASSLGQGAAASGNTIYF. The CDR3, as DNA: TGTGCCAGCAGCTTAGGCCAGGGGGCGGCCGCCTCTGGAAACACCATATATTTT.

The chain recombines TRBV15 with TRBJ1-2; the D gene is possibly TRBD1 (5 bases). V lost 5 bases to trimming and J lost 4 bases, with 8 bases between them. This CDR3 spans 12 amino acids. Germline CDR1 reads LNHNV; CDR2 reads YYDKDF (reference sequence). In DNA form, the CDR3 reads TGTGCCACCAGCGAGACAGCCTATGGCTACACCTTC. The encoded protein is CATSETAYGYTF.